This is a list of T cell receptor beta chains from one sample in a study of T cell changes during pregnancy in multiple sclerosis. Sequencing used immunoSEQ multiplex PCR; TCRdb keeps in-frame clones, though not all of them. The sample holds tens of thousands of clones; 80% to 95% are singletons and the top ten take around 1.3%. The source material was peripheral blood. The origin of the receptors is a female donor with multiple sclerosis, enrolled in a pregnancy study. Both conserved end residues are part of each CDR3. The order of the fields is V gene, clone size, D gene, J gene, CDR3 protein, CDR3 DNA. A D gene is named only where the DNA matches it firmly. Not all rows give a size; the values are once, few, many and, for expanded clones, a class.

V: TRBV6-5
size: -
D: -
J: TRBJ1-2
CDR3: CASSDKGGVGYTF
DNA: TGTGCCAGCAGCGATAAGGGCGGGGTCGGCTACACCTTC

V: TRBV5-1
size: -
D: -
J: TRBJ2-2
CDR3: CASSFLGENTGELFF
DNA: TGCGCCAGCAGCTTTTTAGGGGAGAACACCGGGGAGCTGTTTTTT

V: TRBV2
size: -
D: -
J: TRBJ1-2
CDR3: CAIKQYREGGYTF
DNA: TGTGCCATCAAGCAATACAGGGAGGGGGGCTACACCTTC

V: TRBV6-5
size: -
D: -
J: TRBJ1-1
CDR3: CASSYSTAGLEAFF
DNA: TGTGCCAGCAGTTATTCGACAGCGGGACTCGAAGCTTTCTTT

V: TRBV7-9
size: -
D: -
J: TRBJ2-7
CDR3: CASGGSYEQYF
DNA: TGTGCCAGCGGGGGCTCCTACGAGCAGTACTTC

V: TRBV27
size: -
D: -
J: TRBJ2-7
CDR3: CASSSFYEQYF
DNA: TGTGCCAGCAGTTCCTTCTACGAGCAGTACTTC

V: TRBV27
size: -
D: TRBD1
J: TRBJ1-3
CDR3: CASSNSGTGGDTIYF
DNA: TGTGCCAGCAGTAACTCCGGGACAGGGGGCGACACCATATATTTT

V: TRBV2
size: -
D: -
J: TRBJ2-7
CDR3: CASSEAMGTFHYEQYF
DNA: TGTGCCAGCAGTGAAGCGATGGGCACATTTCACTACGAGCAGTACTTC

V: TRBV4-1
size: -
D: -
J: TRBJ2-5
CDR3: CASSQSFNPLYGETQYF
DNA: TGCGCCAGCAGCCAATCCTTTAATCCCCTTTATGGAGAGACCCAGTACTTC

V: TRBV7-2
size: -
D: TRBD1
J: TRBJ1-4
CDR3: CASRGWDSGNEKLFF
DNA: TGTGCCAGCAGGGGCTGGGACAGCGGGAATGAAAAACTGTTTTTT

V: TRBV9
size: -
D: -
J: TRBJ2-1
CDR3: CASSVGHSGSSDEQFF
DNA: TGTGCCAGCAGCGTAGGGCATAGCGGAAGTAGCGATGAGCAGTTCTTC

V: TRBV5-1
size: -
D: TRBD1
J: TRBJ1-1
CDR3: CASSPGGGDRSIEAFF
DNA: TGCGCCAGCAGCCCGGGGGGTGGGGACAGGTCCATCGAAGCTTTCTTT

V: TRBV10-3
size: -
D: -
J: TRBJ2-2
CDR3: CAISEGVPNTGELFF
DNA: TGTGCCATCAGTGAGGGGGTCCCAAACACCGGGGAGCTGTTTTTT

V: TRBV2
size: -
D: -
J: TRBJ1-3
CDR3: CASSEASTQTGNTIYF
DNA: TGTGCCAGCAGTGAAGCTTCGACACAAACTGGAAACACCATATATTTT

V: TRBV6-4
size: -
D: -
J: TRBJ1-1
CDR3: CASSDYREYGCMNTEAFF
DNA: TGTGCCAGCAGTGACTACAGGGAGTATGGATGCATGAACACTGAAGCTTTCTTT

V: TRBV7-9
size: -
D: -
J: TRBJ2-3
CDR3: CASSLDGTSTDTQYF
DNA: TGTGCCAGCAGCTTAGACGGGACGAGCACAGATACGCAGTATTTT

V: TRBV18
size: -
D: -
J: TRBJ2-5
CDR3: CASSLTKETQYF
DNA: TGTGCCAGCTCACTTACAAAGGAGACCCAGTACTTC

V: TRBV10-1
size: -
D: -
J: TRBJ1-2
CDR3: CASSDGGMGGYTF
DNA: TGCGCCAGCAGTGACGGGGGCATGGGTGGCTACACCTTC

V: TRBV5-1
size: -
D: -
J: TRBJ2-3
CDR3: CASRYSREDTQYF
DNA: TGCGCCAGCAGGTACTCTCGGGAAGATACGCAGTATTTT

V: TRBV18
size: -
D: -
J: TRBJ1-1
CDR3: CASSPGIKGRNTEAFF
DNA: TGTGCCAGCTCACCAGGAATTAAGGGGAGGAACACTGAAGCTTTCTTT

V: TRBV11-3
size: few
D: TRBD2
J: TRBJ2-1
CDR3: CASSLDLSSGEQFF
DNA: TGTGCCAGCAGCTTAGATCTGTCTAGCGGTGAGCAGTTCTTC

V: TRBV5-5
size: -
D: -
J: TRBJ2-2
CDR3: CASSFYRQTSTGELFF
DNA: TGTGCCAGCAGCTTTTATAGACAGACGAGCACCGGGGAGCTGTTTTTT

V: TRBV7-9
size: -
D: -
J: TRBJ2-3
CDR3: CASRATSRATDTQYF
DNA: TGTGCCAGCAGGGCGACATCACGTGCCACAGATACGCAGTATTTT

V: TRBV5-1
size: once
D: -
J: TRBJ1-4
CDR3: CASSLNGPNEKLFF
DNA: TGCGCCAGCAGCTTGAACGGTCCGAATGAAAAACTGTTTTTT

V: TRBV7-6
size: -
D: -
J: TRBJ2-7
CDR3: CASSFADRDHSYEQYF
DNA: TGTGCCAGCAGCTTCGCCGACCGGGACCACTCCTACGAGCAGTACTTC

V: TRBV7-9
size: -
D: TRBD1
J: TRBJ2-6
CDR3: CASSLRDRSSGANVLTF
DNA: TGTGCCAGCAGCTTACGGGACAGAAGCTCTGGGGCCAACGTCCTGACTTTC

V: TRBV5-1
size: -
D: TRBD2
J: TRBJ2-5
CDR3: CASSFAGAETQYF
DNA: TGCGCCAGCAGCTTCGCGGGAGCCGAGACCCAGTACTTC

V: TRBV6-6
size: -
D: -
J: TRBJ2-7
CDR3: CASSYQGKGYEQYF
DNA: TGTGCCAGCAGTTACCAAGGGAAAGGCTACGAGCAGTACTTC

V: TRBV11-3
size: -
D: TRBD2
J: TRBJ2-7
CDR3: CASSFRLAGGYEQYF
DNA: TGTGCCAGCAGCTTTAGACTAGCGGGAGGCTACGAGCAGTACTTC

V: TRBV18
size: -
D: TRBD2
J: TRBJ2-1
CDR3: CASSPLAGEYNEQFF
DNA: TGTGCCAGCTCACCCCTAGCGGGAGAGTACAATGAGCAGTTCTTC

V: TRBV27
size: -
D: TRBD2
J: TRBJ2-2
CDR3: CASRKYREEGTGELFF
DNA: TGTGCCAGCAGAAAATACCGGGAGGAAGGGACCGGGGAGCTGTTTTTT

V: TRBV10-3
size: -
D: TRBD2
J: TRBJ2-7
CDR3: CAIGDYYEQYF
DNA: TGTGCCATCGGGGACTACTACGAGCAGTACTTC

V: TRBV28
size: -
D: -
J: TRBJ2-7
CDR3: CASRLNYEQYF
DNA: TGTGCCAGCAGGCTCAACTACGAGCAGTACTTC

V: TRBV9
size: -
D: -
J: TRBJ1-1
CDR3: CASSAKGTGLNTEAFF
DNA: TGTGCCAGCAGCGCGAAGGGAACGGGACTTAACACTGAAGCTTTCTTT

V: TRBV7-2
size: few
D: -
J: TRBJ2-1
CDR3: CASSLPRINEQFF
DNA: TGTGCCAGCAGCTTACCCCGAATCAATGAGCAGTTCTTC